The T cell receptor beta chain under discussion was sequenced for a study of cytomegalovirus exposure and HLA in healthy donors. PCR involved 60 Vbeta and 13 Jbeta primers. Profiling relied on immunoSEQ multiplex PCR, and the TCRdb table lists in-frame clones only, not all of them. This sample's table has approximately 130,000 clones. Sequenced material: PBMCs. This sequence originates from a woman aged 60-70 years in good health and CMV-seronegative.

The CDR3 DNA follows: TGTGCCAGCAGTGAAAGACAGGGCGCTAACTATGGCTACACCTTC. Its protein is CASSERQGANYGYTF. The gene calls are TRBV25-1 and TRBJ1-2, with 7 bases that match TRBD1. V was pared by 2 bases and J by 0 bases, with 3 bases of the junction left unmatched. The CDR3 is 15 residues long. Germline-derived CDR1 and CDR2 are MGHDK and SYGVNS.